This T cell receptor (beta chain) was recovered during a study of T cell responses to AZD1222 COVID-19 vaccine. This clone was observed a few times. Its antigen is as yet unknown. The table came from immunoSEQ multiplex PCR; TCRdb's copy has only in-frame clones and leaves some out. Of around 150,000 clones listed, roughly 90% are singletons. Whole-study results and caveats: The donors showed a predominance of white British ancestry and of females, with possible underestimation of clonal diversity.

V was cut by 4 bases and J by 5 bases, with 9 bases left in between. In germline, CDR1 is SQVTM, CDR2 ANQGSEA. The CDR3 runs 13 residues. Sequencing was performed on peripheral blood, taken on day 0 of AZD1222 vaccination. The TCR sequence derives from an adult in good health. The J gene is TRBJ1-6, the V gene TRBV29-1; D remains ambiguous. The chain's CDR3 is CSVAEGNNSPLHF. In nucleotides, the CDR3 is TGCAGCGTTGCCGAGGGAAATAATTCACCCCTCCACTTT. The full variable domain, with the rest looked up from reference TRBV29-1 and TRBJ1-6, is SAVISQKPSRDICQRGTSLTIQCQVDSQVTMMFWYRQQPGQSLTLIATANQGSEATYESGFVIDKFPISRPNLTFSTLTVSNMSPEDSSIYLCSVAEGNNSPLHFGNGTRLTVT.